The clone carrying this TCR beta chain was observed once. The data belong to a study of blood T cell repertoires in COVID-19. V dropped 5 bases and J dropped 6 bases, with 14 bases sitting between them. There are 13 residues in the CDR3. Data came from immunoSEQ multiplex PCR; TCRdb stores just in-frame clones and leaves some out. The repertoire consists of approximately 350,000 clones, with 75% to 90% occurring once and the leading ten covering nearly 6.5%. This clonotype was obtained from a woman in her 50s with COVID-19, enrolled during active disease. Material for sequencing was peripheral blood. The chain employs TRBV12-3 or TRBV12-4 and TRBJ2-7, with D perhaps matching TRBD2 (6 bases). CDR3 loop: CASSTGALGEQYF. As DNA, the CDR3 is TGTGCCAGCAGTACGGGAGCACTCGGCGAGCAGTACTTC.